This T cell receptor beta chain is drawn from a study of CD8 T cells in Susac syndrome. Purification of the CD8+ and CD4+ T cells relied on negative isolation, and TEMRA cells underwent FACS enrichment. Overall study results and limits: That the number of individuals in its TCR sequencing and HLA analysis was relatively small was acknowledged by the study.

V was trimmed by 5 bases and J by 1 base, leaving 15 bases between them. The CDR3 runs 15 residues. Concerning this clonotype: The antigen is not known.

Random hexamers were used to reverse transcribe the RNA input (roughly 0.5 to 1 ug). TCRdb ran MiXCR on the immunoSEQ multiplex PCR reads and lists one entry per CDR3 protein. Of fewer than 300,000 distinct CDR3 sequences in the sample, roughly 81% were seen once. The rearrangement uses TRBV12-3 or TRBV12-4 and TRBJ2-7; possibly TRBD2 for D (6 bases). The TCR originated in a human donor with multiple sclerosis. The sample comprised CD8+ T cells from PBMCs. CDR3 in amino acids: CASSLHRGRSYEQYF. CDR3 nucleotides: TGTGCCAGCAGTCTTCACCGGGGGAGGTCCTACGAGCAGTACTTC.